Listed below are T cell receptor beta chains from one sample, sequenced in a study of T cell responses to AZD1222 COVID-19 vaccine. TCRdb's table, derived via immunoSEQ multiplex PCR, lists solely in-frame clones and lacks some. The table includes tens of thousands of clones, about 81% detected once. The sequenced sample was peripheral blood, obtained 28 days after the second AZD1222 dose. The source is an adult who received the AZD1222 COVID-19 vaccine. Each CDR3 is given with its conserved first and last residue. Each record gives: clone size, D gene, J gene, V gene, CDR3 protein, CDR3 DNA. A D gene is named only where the DNA matches it firmly. Clone size, where shown, is once, few, many, or a class for clones that have expanded.

>few|-|TRBJ2-7|TRBV11-2
CASSLEIFSTYEQYF
TGTGCCAGCAGCTTAGAGATATTTTCTACCTACGAGCAGTACTTC
>-|-|TRBJ1-3|TRBV7-2
CASSNPSPGNTIYF
TGTGCCAGCAGCAACCCGTCCCCCGGAAACACCATATATTTT
>-|-|TRBJ2-2|TRBV13
CASSHTLGKSRGGELFF
TGTGCCAGCAGCCATACGCTGGGAAAAAGTAGGGGCGGGGAGCTGTTTTTT
>-|TRBD1|TRBJ1-5|TRBV6-5
CASRKQGVGNQPQHF
TGTGCCAGCAGAAAACAGGGGGTCGGCAATCAGCCCCAGCATTTT
>-|-|TRBJ2-4|TRBV7-9
CASSRDIAGAKNIQYF
TGTGCCAGCAGCCGGGACATCGCTGGGGCCAAAAACATTCAGTACTTC
>-|TRBD2|TRBJ2-1|TRBV6-4
CASSDEGTSGSREQFF
TGTGCCAGCAGTGACGAGGGGACTAGCGGGAGTCGTGAGCAGTTCTTC
>-|-|TRBJ1-1|TRBV13
CASSFENTEAFF
TGTGCCAGCAGCTTCGAGAACACTGAAGCTTTCTTT
>-|-|TRBJ2-1|TRBV11-2
CASSFMQGYNEQFF
TGTGCCAGCAGCTTTATGCAGGGGTACAATGAGCAGTTCTTC
>-|TRBD1|TRBJ2-7|TRBV6-5
CASSRQGSSYEQYF
TGTGCCAGCAGTAGACAGGGCAGCTCCTACGAGCAGTACTTC
>-|-|TRBJ2-3|TRBV4-3
CASSLRTGTDTQYF
TGCGCCAGCAGCCTAAGGACAGGCACAGATACGCAGTATTTT
>-|TRBD1|TRBJ2-7|TRBV30
CAWGTGVHEQYF
TGTGCCTGGGGTACAGGGGTCCACGAGCAGTACTTC
>-|TRBD2|TRBJ2-2|TRBV27
CASSAHGTSGHTGELFF
TGTGCCAGCAGTGCACACGGGACTAGCGGGCACACCGGGGAGCTGTTTTTT
>-|TRBD2|TRBJ2-7|TRBV6-2/TRBV6-3
CASSDVLAGYEQYF
TGTGCCAGCAGTGATGTGCTAGCGGGCTACGAGCAGTACTTC
>-|-|TRBJ2-2|TRBV19
CASSINIGNTGELFF
TGTGCCAGTAGTATCAACATTGGCAACACCGGGGAGCTGTTTTTT
>-|TRBD2|TRBJ2-3|TRBV19
CASSMQLAGGSDTQYF
TGTGCCAGTAGTATGCAACTAGCGGGAGGCTCAGATACGCAGTATTTT
>once|-|TRBJ2-3|TRBV19
CASSIDNTGWGTDTQYF
TGTGCCAGTAGTATAGACAATACAGGGTGGGGCACAGATACGCAGTATTTT
>-|-|TRBJ2-5|TRBV19
CASSGRRRETQYF
TGTGCCAGTAGTGGCCGTCGGAGAGAGACCCAGTACTTC
>-|-|TRBJ1-3|TRBV19
CASIPTAGSSGNTIYF
TGTGCCAGTATCCCCACCGCCGGGTCCTCTGGAAACACCATATATTTT
>few|-|TRBJ2-7|TRBV6-5
CASSYSGGQTYEQYF
TGTGCCAGCAGTTACTCTGGGGGTCAAACCTACGAGCAGTACTTC
>-|-|TRBJ2-7|TRBV6-5
CASSGEPNYSYF
TGTGCCAGCAGCGGCGAGCCTAATTATAGCTACTTC
>-|-|TRBJ1-1|TRBV7-9
CASSAGAFF
TGTGCCAGCAGCGCAGGTGCTTTCTTT
>-|TRBD1|TRBJ1-2|TRBV5-4
CASSAGSGQGYGYTF
TGTGCCAGCAGCGCGGGGTCGGGACAGGGATATGGCTACACCTTC